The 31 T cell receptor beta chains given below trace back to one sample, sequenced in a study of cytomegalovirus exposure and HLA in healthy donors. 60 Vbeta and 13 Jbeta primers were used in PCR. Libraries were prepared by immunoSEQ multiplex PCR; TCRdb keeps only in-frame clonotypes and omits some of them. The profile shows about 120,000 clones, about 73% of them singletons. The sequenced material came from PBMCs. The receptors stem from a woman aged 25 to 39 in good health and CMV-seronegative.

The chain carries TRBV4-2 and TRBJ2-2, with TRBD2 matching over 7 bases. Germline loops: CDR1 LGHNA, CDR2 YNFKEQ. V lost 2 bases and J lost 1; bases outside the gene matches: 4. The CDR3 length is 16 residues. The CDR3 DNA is TGTGCCAGCAGCCAAACGGGCGGGGGGAACACCGGGGAGCTGTTTTTT. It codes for CASSQTGGGNTGELFF.

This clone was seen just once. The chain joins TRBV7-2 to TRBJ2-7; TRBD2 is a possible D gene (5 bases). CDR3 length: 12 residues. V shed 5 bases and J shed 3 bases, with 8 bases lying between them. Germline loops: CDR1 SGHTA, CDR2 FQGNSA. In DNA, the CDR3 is TGTGCCAGCAGCAAAAGCGGCTACGAGCAGTACTTC. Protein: CASSKSGYEQYF.

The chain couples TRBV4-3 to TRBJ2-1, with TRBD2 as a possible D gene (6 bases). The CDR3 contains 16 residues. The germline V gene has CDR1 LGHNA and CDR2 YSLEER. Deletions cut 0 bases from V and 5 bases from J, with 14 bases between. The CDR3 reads CASSQDFSTGDNEQFF. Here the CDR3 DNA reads TGCGCCAGCAGCCAAGATTTTTCGACGGGGGACAATGAGCAGTTCTTC.

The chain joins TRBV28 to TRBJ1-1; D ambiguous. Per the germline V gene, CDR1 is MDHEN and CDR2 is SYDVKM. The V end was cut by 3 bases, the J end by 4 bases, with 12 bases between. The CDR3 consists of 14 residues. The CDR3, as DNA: TGTGCCAGCAGTTTTCGGGGTCAGAGCACTGAAGCTTTCTTT. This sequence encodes CASSFRGQSTEAFF.

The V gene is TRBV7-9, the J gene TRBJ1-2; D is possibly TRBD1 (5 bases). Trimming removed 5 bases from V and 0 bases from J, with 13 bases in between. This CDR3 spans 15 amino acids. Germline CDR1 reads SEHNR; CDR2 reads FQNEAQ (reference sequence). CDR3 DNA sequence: TGTGCCAGCAGCCCGCGGGACTGGGCTAACTATGGCTACACCTTC. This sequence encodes CASSPRDWANYGYTF.

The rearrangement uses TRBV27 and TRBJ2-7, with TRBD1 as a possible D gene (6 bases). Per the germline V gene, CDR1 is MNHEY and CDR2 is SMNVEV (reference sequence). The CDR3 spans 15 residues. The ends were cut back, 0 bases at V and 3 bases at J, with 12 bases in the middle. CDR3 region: CASSLSLQGSYEQYF. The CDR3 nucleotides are TGTGCCAGCAGTTTATCACTACAGGGAAGCTACGAGCAGTACTTC.

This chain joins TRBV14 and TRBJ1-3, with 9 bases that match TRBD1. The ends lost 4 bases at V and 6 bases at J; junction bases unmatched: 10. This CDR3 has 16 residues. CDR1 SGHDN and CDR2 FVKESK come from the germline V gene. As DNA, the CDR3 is TGTGCCAGCAGCCCCGGACAGGACAGGGGTCAAAACACCATATATTTT. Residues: CASSPGQDRGQNTIYF.

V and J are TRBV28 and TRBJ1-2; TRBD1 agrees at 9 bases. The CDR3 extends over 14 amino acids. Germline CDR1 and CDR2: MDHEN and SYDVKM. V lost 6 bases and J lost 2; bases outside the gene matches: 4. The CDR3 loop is CASRSGQGNYGYTF. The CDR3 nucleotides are TGTGCCAGCAGATCCGGACAGGGGAACTATGGCTACACCTTC.

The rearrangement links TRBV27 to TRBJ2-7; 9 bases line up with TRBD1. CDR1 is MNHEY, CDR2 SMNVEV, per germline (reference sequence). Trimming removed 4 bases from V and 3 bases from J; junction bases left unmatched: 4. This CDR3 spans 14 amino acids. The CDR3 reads CASSWDRANYEQYF. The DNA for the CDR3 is TGTGCCAGCAGTTGGGACAGGGCCAACTACGAGCAGTACTTC.

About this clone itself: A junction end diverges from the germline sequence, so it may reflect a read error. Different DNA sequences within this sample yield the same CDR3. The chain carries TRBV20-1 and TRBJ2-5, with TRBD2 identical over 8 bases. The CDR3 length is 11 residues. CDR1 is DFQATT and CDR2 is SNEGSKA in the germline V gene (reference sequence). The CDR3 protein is CSATGGETQYF. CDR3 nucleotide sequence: TGCAGCGCTACGGGGGGGGAGACCCAGTACTTC.

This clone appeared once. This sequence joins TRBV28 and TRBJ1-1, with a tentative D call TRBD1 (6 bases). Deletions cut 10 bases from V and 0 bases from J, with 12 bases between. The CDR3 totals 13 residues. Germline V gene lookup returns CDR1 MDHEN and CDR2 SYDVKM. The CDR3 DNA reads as TGTGCCATTGGGGGGGCCTTGAACACTGAAGCTTTCTTT. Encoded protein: CAIGGALNTEAFF.

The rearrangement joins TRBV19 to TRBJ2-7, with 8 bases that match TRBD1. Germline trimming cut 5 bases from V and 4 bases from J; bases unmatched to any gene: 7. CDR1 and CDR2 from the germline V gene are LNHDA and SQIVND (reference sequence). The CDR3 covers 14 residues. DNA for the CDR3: TGTGCCAGTAGTCTCGGACAGGGCCGTTACGAGCAGTACTTC. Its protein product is CASSLGQGRYEQYF.

The DNA of the CDR3 is TGTGCCAGCAGCGTAACCCAGGGTCCCGGGGAGCTGTTTTTT. Amino acid sequence: CASSVTQGPGELFF. The chain joins TRBV9 to TRBJ2-2; possibly TRBD1 for D (5 bases). CDR3 length: 14 amino acids. Germline loops: CDR1 SGDLS, CDR2 YYNGEE. Trimming left V 1 base short and J 6 bases short, with 10 bases between.

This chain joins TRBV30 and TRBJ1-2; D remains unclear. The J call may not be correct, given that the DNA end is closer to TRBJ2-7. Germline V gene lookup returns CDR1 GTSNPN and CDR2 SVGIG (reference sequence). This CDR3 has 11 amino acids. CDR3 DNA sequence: TGTGCCTGGAGTGTACTGTTGGGACAGTACTTC. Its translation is CAWSVLLGQYF.

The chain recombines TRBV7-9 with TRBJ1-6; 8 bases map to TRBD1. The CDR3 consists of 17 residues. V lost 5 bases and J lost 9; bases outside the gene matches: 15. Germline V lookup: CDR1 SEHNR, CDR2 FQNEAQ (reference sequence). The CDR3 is CASSLLSLQGASSPLHF. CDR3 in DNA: TGTGCCAGCAGCCTTTTATCCCTCCAGGGGGCCAGTTCACCCCTCCACTTT.

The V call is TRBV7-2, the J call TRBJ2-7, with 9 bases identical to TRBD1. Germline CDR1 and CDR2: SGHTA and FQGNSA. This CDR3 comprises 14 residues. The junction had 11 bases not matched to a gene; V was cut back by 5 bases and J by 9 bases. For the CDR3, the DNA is TGTGCCAGCAGCCCAACAGGGGGCGCTTCCGCGCAGTACTTC. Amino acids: CASSPTGGASAQYF.

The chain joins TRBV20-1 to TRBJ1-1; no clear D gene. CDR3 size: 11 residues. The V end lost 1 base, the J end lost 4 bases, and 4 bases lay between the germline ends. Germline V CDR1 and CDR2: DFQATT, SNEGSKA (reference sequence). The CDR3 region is CSARGSTEAFF. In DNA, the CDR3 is TGCAGTGCTAGAGGGAGCACTGAAGCTTTCTTT.

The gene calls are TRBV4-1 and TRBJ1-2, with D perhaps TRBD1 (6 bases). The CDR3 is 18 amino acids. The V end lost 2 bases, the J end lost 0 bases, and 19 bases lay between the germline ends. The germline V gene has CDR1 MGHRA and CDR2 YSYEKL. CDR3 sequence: CASSQPPRTVTTNYGYTF. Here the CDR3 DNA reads TGCGCCAGCAGCCAACCTCCCCGGACAGTAACTACTAACTATGGCTACACCTTC.

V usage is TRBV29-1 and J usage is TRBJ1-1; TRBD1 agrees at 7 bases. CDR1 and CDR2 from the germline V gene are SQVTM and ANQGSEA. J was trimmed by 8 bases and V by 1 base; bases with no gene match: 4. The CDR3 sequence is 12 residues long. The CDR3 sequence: CSVEGDRVEAFF. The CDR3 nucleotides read TGCAGCGTTGAAGGCGACAGGGTAGAAGCTTTCTTT.

The CDR3 DNA follows: TGTGCCAGCAGCCCTGACAGGGGCGGGGAGCTGTTTTTT. Amino acid sequence: CASSPDRGGELFF. The chain couples TRBV7-2 to TRBJ2-2; 8 positions agree with TRBD1. Germline trimming cut 5 bases from V and 7 bases from J; bases unmatched to any gene: 3. The CDR3 is 13 residues long. Germline CDR1 reads SGHTA; CDR2 reads FQGNSA. Complete variable domain (other parts from reference TRBV7-2 and TRBJ2-2): GAGVSQSPSNKVTEKGKDVELRCDPISGHTALYWYRQSLGQGLEFLIYFQGNSAPDKSGLPSDRFSAERTGGSVSTLTIQRTQQEDSAVYLCASSPDRGGELFFGEGSRLTVL.

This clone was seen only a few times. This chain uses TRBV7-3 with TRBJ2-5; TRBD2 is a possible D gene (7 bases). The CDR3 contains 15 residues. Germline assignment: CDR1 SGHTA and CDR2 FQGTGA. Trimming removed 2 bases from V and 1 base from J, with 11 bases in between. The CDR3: CASSLGGGAQETQYF. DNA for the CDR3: TGTGCCAGCAGCTTAGGTGGGGGGGCCCAAGAGACCCAGTACTTC. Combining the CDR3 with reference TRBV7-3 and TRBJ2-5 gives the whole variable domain GAGVSQTPSNKVTEKGKYVELRCDPISGHTALYWYRQSLGQGPEFLIYFQGTGAADDSGLPNDRFFAVRPEGSVSTLKIQRTERGDSAVYLCASSLGGGAQETQYFGPGTRLLVL.

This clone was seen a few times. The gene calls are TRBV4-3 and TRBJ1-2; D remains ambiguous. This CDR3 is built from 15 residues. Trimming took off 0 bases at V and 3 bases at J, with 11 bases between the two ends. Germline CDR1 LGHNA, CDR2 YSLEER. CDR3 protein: CASSQDSEGYYGYTF. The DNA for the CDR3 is TGCGCCAGCAGCCAAGATTCCGAGGGCTACTATGGCTACACCTTC.

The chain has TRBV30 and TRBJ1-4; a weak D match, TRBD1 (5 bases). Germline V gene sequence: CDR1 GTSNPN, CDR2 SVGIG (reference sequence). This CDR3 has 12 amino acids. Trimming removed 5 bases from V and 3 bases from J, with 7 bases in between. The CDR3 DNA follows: TGTGCCTGGGGGGCCCCTAATGAAAAACTGTTTTTT. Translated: CAWGAPNEKLFF. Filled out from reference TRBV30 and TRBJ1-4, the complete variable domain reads SQTIHQWPATLVQPVGSPLSLECTVEGTSNPNLYWYRQAAGRGLQLLFYSVGIGQISSEVPQNLSASRPQDRQFILSSKKLLLSDSGFYLCAWGAPNEKLFFGSGTQLSVL.

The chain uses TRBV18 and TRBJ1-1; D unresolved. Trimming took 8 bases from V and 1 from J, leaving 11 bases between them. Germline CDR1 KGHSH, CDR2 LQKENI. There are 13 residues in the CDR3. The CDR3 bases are TGTGCCAGCCTTGGAGGGAGGAACACTGAAGCTTTCTTT. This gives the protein CASLGGRNTEAFF.

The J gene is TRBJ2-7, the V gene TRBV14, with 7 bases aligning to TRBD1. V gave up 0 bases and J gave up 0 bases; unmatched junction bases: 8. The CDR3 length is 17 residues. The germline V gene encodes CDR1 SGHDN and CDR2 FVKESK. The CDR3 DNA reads TGTGCCAGCAGCCAAGACTCAAGGGACAGCAGCTCCTACGAGCAGTACTTC. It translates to CASSQDSRDSSSYEQYF.

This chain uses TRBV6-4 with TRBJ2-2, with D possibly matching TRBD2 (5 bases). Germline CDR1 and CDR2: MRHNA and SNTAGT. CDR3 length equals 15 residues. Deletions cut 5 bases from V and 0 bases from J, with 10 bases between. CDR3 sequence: CASSLDFANTGELFF. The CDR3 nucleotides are TGTGCCAGCAGTTTGGACTTTGCGAACACCGGGGAGCTGTTTTTT.

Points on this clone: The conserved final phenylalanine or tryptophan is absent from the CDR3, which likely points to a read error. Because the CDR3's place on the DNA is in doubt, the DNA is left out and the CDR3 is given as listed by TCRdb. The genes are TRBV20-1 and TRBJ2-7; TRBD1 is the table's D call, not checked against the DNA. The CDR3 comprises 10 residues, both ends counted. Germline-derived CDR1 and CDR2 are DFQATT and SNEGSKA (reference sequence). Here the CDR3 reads CSANRDRGNL.

DNA for the CDR3: TGTGCCAGCAGTTTATCGGCCGCTCCCTACGAGCAGTACTTC. It specifies CASSLSAAPYEQYF. This sequence joins TRBV27 and TRBJ2-7; no definite D call. The germline V gene encodes CDR1 MNHEY and CDR2 SMNVEV (reference sequence). V was cut by 0 bases and J by 2 bases, with 8 bases left in between. CDR3 length: 14 amino acids.

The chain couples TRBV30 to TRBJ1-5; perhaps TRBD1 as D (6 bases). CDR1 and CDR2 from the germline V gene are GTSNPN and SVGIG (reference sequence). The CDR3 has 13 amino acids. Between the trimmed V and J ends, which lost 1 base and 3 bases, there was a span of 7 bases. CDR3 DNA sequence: TGTGCCTGGAGTGGACAGGTCAATCAGCCCCAGCATTTT. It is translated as CAWSGQVNQPQHF.

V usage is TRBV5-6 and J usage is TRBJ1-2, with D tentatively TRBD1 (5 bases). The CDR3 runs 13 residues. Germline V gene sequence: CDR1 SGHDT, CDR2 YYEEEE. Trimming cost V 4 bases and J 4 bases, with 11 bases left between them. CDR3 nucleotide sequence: TGTGCCAGCAGCCACGGGACTCTCTATGGCTACACCTTC. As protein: CASSHGTLYGYTF.

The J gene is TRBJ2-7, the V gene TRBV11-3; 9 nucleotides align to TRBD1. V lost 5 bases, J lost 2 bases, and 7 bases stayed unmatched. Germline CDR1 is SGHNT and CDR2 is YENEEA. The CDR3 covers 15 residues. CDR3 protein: CASSQGQGVPYEQYF. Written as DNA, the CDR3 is TGTGCCAGCAGCCAGGGACAGGGAGTCCCCTACGAGCAGTACTTC.